This T cell receptor (beta chain) appears in the sequencing data of a study of blood T cell repertoires in COVID-19. Study details: The United States, Italy and Spain supplied acute and convalescent COVID-19 samples. PBMCs, B-cell-depleted T cells, or T cells were the source of the cDNA or gDNA that made up the material.

In its sample, this clone was seen once. Original methodology: For nucleated cells, counts were estimated from reference gene primer amplification. Some clones are missing from TCRdb's copy, which holds only in-frame ones; the method was immunoSEQ multiplex PCR. Clonal size and the V and J genes are those of that table, whereas D and trimming came from the DNA. The sample consists of 35,000 to 45,000 clones, about 87% of them appearing once. V lost 3 bases, J lost 2 bases, and 4 bases stayed unmatched. The CDR3 is made up of 15 amino acids. CDR1 SEHNR and CDR2 FQNEAQ come from the germline V gene (reference sequence).

This receptor was taken from a human donor in a cohort sampled during active COVID-19. The sample was peripheral blood. The chain couples TRBV7-9 to TRBJ2-7; 10 bases are shared with TRBD2. Written as DNA, the CDR3 is TGTGCCAGCAGCTTTAAAAGCGGGGGGGCCTACGAGCAGTACTTC. It encodes CASSFKSGGAYEQYF.